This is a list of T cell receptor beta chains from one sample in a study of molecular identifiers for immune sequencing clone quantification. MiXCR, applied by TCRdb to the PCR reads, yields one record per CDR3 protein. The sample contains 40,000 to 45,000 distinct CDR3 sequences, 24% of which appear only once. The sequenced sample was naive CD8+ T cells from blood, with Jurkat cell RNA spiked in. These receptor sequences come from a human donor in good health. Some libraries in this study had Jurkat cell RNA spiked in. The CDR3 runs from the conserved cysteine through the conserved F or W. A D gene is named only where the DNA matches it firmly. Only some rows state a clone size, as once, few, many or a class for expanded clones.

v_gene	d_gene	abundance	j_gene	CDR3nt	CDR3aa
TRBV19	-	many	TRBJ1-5	TGTGCCAGTACCCCCGGGAGGGGCAATCAGCCCCAGCATTTT	CASTPGRGNQPQHF
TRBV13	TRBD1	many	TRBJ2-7	TGTGCCAGCAGCCGCCCGGGACAGGGAGTTTACGAGCAGTACTTC	CASSRPGQGVYEQYF
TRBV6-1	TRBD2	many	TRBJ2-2	TGTGCCAGCAGTTCGCGGACTAGCCTGAAAGATACCGGGGAGCTGTTTTTT	CASSSRTSLKDTGELFF
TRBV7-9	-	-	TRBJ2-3	TGTGCCAGCAGCCAACCGGAGCGAGATACGCAGTATTTT	CASSQPERDTQYF
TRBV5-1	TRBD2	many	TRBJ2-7	TGCGCCAGCAGCTTGGGGCAGGGATTCGGGCTAGCGGCGTACGAGCAGTACTTC	CASSLGQGFGLAAYEQYF
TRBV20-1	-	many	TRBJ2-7	TGCAGTGCTAGAGATAGGAATGGGTCCGTGGAGCAGTACTTC	CSARDRNGSVEQYF
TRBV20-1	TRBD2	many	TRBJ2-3	TGCAGTGCTAGAGATCTGCGGGAGGGTGCAGATACGCAGTATTTT	CSARDLREGADTQYF
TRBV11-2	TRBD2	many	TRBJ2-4	TGTGCCAGCAGCCCCCCTAGCGGGGGGGCCAAAAACATTCAGTACTTC	CASSPPSGGAKNIQYF
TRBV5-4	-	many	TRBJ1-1	TGTGCCAGCAGCAGCCCGACGAACACTGAAGCTTTCTTT	CASSSPTNTEAFF
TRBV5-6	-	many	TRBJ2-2	TGTGCCAGCAGGGGGTTTGGTGACCCTGGTGCCGGGGAGCTGTTTTTT	CASRGFGDPGAGELFF
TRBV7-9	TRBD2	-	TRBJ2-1	TGTGCCAGCCCTCCTAGCGGGGGGAAGACGGGATACAATGAGCAGTTCTTC	CASPPSGGKTGYNEQFF
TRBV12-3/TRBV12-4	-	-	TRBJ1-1	TGTGCCAGCAGCCCCTCCGGGTTCGAGGCTTTCTTT	CASSPSGFEAFF
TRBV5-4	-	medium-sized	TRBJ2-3	TGTGCCAGCAGCTGGATAACCGGTGATACGCAGTATTTT	CASSWITGDTQYF
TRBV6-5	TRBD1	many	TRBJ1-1	TGTGCCAGCAGTTACTCGAGACAGGGATGGGACACTGAAGCTTTCTTT	CASSYSRQGWDTEAFF
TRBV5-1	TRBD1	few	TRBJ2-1	TGCGCCCGCAGGTGGACAGGGGGGGGCGATGAGCAGTTCTTC	CARRWTGGGDEQFF
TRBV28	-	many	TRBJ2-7	TGTGCCAGCAGTTTTCGCGGGATCCGCTCCTACGAGCAGTACTTC	CASSFRGIRSYEQYF
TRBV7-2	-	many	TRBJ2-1	TGTGCCAGCAGCTTAGAGACCACCCGACTTTACAATGAGCAGTTCTTC	CASSLETTRLYNEQFF
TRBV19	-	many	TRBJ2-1	TGTGCCAGTAGTATGGACGGCACAAATGAGCAGTTCTTC	CASSMDGTNEQFF
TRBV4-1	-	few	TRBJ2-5	TGCGCCAGCAGCCCGACGTTCCAAGAGCCCCAGTACTTC	CASSPTFQEPQYF
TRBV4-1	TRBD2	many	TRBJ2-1	TGCGCCAGCAGCCAAGTACCAGCGGGAGCCGTGGGCTACAATGAGCAGTTCTTC	CASSQVPAGAVGYNEQFF
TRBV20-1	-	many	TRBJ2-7	TGCAGTGCTAGAGGGGTTAAAGGTACCGACGAGCAGTACTTC	CSARGVKGTDEQYF
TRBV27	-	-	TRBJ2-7	TGTGCCAGCAGTATGGCAGGGGACTACGAGCAGTACTTC	CASSMAGDYEQYF
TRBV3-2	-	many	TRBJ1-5	TGTGCCAGCAGCCAAGATCTGTCCGACGACAATCAGCCCCAGCATTTT	CASSQDLSDDNQPQHF
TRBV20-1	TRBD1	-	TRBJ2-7	TGCGGTGCTGCCAGGACAGGGGGCTCCTACGAGCAGTACTTC	CGAARTGGSYEQYF
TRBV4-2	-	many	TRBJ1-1	TGTGCCAGCAACGAACAGGGCGCGCTGGCTGAAGCTTTCTTT	CASNEQGALAEAFF
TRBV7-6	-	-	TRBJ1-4	TGTGCCAGCAGCTTAGGCCAGATTAATGAAAAACTGTTTTTT	CASSLGQINEKLFF
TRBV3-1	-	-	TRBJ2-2	TGTGCCAGCAGCCAAGTACTGACCGGGGAGCTGTTT	CASSQVLTGELF
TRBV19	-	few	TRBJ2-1	TGCGCCAGTAGTATAGGGACTGGCACAAATGAGCAGTTCTTC	CASSIGTGTNEQFF
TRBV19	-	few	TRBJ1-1	TGTGCCAGCAGGGGCACTGAAGCTTTCTTT	CASRGTEAFF
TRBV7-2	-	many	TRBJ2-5	TGTGCCAACAGCCGGAATTCCTTGGAGGAGACCCAGTACTTC	CANSRNSLEETQYF